A selection of T cell receptor beta chains follows, all from one sample in a study of Ad26.COV2.S vaccination and SARS-CoV-2 variants. TCRdb keeps only in-frame clones here, not all; method: immunoSEQ multiplex PCR. The sample lists a few hundred thousand clones; about nine tenths were seen once. This specimen was peripheral blood, taken in a trial of Ad26.COV2.S vaccine versus placebo. These receptors came from a person aged 18 to 59 who received the Ad26.COV2.S COVID-19 vaccine or a placebo. The CDR3 runs from the conserved cysteine through the conserved F or W. A D gene is named only where the DNA matches it firmly. Clone size is given for some rows only: seen once, a few or many times, or a class if the clone is expanded.

V gene	J gene	D gene	clone size	CDR3 length	CDR3 protein	CDR3 DNA
TRBV27	TRBJ2-7	-	once	15	CASSLRRGHIGEQYF	TGTGCCAGCAGTTTAAGGAGGGGGCATATCGGCGAGCAGTACTTC
TRBV9	TRBJ2-3	-	-	15	CASSARDSVGDTQYF	TGTGCCAGCAGCGCCCGGGACTCCGTCGGGGATACGCAGTATTTT
TRBV9	TRBJ1-1	TRBD1	-	17	CASSNSGTGGAGTEAFF	TGTGCCAGCAGCAATTCCGGGACAGGGGGCGCCGGTACTGAAGCTTTCTTT
TRBV9	TRBJ2-1	-	-	16	CASTSEIGSSYNEQFF	TGTGCCAGCACCTCCGAGATAGGGAGCTCCTACAATGAGCAGTTCTTC
TRBV2	TRBJ2-5	-	-	15	CASIQRRQLQETQYF	TGTGCCAGCATACAACGAAGGCAGCTACAAGAGACCCAGTACTTC
TRBV19	TRBJ1-4	TRBD1	-	16	CASLGTGRGFNEKLFF	TGTGCCAGCCTAGGGACAGGGCGGGGGTTTAATGAAAAACTGTTTTTT
TRBV18	TRBJ2-3	-	-	12	CASSPRADTQYF	TGTGCCAGCTCACCACGGGCAGATACGCAGTATTTT
TRBV18	TRBJ1-1	-	-	13	CASSPGQNTEAFF	TGTGCCAGCTCACCGGGACAGAACACTGAAGCTTTCTTT
TRBV6-6	TRBJ2-3	-	-	16	CASSYSIGPGVDTQYF	TGTGCCAGCAGTTACTCGATCGGTCCAGGGGTAGATACGCAGTATTTT
TRBV30	TRBJ2-7	-	-	11	CAWSGAYEQYF	TGTGCCTGGAGTGGGGCCTACGAGCAGTACTTC
TRBV4-2	TRBJ2-7	TRBD1	-	16	CASSLLSGTGTYEQYF	TGTGCCAGCAGCTTACTATCCGGGACAGGGACCTACGAGCAGTACTTC
TRBV4-3	TRBJ2-1	TRBD2	once	17	CASSQDSAGGTYNEQFF	TGCGCCAGCAGCCAAGACTCAGCGGGGGGGACCTACAATGAGCAGTTCTTC
TRBV5-1	TRBJ1-1	TRBD1	-	14	CASTPGQGNTEAFF	TGCGCCAGCACCCCGGGACAGGGGAACACTGAAGCTTTCTTT
TRBV12-3/TRBV12-4	TRBJ2-1	-	few	13	CASSRDPYNEQFF	TGTGCCAGCAGCCGGGACCCCTACAATGAGCAGTTCTTC